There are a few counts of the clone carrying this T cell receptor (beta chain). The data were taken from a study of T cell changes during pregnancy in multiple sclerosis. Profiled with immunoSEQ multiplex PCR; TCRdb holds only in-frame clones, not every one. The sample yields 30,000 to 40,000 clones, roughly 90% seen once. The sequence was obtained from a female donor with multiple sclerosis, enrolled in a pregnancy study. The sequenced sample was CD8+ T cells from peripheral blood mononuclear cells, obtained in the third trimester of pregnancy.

CDR3 nucleotides: TGTGCCAGCAGCCAGGGACAGGGAGTGAACACTGAAGCTTTCTTT. Protein product: CASSQGQGVNTEAFF. The chain uses TRBV4-2 and TRBJ1-1, with 9 bases aligning to TRBD1. V dropped 3 bases and J dropped 0; count of bases not matched to a gene: 2. The CDR3 has 15 amino acids. Germline V gene sequence: CDR1 LGHNA, CDR2 YNFKEQ.